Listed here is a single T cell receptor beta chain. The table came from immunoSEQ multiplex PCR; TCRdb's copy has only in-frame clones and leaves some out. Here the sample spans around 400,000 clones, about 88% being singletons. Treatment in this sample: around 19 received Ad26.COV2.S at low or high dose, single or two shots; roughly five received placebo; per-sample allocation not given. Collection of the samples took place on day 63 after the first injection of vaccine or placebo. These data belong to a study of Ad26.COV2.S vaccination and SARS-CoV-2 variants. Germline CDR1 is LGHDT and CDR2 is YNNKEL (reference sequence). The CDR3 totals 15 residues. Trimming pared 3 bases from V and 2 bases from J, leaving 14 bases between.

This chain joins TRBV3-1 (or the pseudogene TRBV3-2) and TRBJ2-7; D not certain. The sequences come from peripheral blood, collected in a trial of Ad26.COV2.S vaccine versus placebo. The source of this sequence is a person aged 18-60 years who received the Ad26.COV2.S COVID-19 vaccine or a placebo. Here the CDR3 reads CASSQGSFLTYEQYF. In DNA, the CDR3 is TGTGCCAGCAGCCAGGGCAGTTTCCTTACCTACGAGCAGTACTTC.